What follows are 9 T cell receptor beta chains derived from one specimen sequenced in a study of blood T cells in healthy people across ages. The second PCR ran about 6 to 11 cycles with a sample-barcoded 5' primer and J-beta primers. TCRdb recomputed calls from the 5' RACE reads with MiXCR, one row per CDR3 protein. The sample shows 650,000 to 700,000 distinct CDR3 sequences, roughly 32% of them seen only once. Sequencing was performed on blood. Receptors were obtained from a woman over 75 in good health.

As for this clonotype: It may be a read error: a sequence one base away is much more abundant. The CDR3 is CAGSVEIGLPPYNEQFF. In DNA, the CDR3 is TGTGCCGGCAGCGTAGAGATAGGACTCCCCCCCTACAATGAGCAGTTCTTC. The rearrangement uses TRBV9 and TRBJ2-1; D perhaps matches TRBD2 (5 bases). The CDR3 is made up of 17 amino acids. CDR1 and CDR2 from the germline V gene are SGDLS and YYNGEE.

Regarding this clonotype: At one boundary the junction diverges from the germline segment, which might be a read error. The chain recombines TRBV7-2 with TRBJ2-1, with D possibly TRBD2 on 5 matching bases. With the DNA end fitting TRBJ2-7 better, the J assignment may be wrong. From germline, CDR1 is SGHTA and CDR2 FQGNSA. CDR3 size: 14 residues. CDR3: CASGLGGLNNEQYF. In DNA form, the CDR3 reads TGTGCCAGCGGCTTAGGTGGACTTAACAATGAGCAGTACTTC.

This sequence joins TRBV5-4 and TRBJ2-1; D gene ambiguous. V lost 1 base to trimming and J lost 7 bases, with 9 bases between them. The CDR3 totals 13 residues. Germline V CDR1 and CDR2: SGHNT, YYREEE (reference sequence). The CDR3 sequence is CASSLFPANEQFF. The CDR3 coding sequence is TGTGCCAGCAGCTTGTTCCCCGCGAATGAGCAGTTCTTC. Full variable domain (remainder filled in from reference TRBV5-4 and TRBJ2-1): ETGVTQSPTHLIKTRGQQVTLRCSSQSGHNTVSWYQQALGQGPQFIFQYYREEENGRGNFPPRFSGLQFPNYSSELNVNALELDDSALYLCASSLFPANEQFFGPGTRLTVL.

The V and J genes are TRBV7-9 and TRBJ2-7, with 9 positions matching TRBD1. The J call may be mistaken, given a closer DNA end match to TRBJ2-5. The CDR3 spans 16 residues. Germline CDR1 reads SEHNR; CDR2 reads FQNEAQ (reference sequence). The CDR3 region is CASSSITTGGEETQYF. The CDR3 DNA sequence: TGTGCCAGCAGCTCTATCACGACAGGGGGTGAAGAGACCCAGTACTTC.

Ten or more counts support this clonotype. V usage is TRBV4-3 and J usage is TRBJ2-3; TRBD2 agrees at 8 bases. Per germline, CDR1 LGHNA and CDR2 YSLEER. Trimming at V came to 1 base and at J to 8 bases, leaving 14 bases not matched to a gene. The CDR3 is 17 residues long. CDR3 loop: CASSQAGISRGGVTQYF. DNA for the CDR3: TGCGCCAGCAGCCAAGCGGGTATTAGCCGGGGGGGGGTTACGCAGTATTTT.

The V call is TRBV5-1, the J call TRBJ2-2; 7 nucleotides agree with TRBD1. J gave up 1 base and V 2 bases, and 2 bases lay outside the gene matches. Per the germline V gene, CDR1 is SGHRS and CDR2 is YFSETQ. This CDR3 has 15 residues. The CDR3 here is CASSFRTGNTGELFF. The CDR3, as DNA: TGCGCCAGCAGCTTCCGGACAGGGAACACCGGGGAGCTGTTTTTT.

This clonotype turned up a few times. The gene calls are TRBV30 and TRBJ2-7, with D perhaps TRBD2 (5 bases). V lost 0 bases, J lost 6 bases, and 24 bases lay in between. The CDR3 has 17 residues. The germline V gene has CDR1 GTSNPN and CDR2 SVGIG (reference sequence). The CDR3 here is CAWSVRGVGVGNSEQYF. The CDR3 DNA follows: TGTGCCTGGAGTGTACGGGGAGTTGGGGTGGGAAACTCCGAGCAGTACTTC.

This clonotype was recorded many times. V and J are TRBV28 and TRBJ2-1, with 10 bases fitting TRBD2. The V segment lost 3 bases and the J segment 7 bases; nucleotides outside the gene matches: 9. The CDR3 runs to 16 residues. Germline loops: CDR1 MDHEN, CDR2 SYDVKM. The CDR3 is CASSFSQAGGPNEQFF. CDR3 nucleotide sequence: TGTGCCAGCAGTTTCTCCCAAGCGGGGGGGCCGAATGAGCAGTTCTTC.

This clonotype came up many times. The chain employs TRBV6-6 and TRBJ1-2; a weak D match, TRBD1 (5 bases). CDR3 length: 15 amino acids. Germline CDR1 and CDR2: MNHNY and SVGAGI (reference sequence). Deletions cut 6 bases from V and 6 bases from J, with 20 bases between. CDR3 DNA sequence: TGTGCCAGCAGCCGGGGACCCCTGAGTGGGGATGGCTACACCTTC. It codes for CASSRGPLSGDGYTF.